This T cell receptor beta chain came from a study of blood T cell repertoires in COVID-19. Background on the study: Samples taken during acute and convalescent COVID-19 were collected in the United States, Italy and Spain.

Clones were read by immunoSEQ multiplex PCR, and TCRdb kept only the in-frame ones, dropping some. The table has about 170,000 clones, approximately 83% seen once. Germline lookup yields CDR1 SGHNT and CDR2 YYREEE (reference sequence). CDR3 size: 15 residues. V was trimmed by 4 bases and J by 3 bases, leaving 15 bases between them. This receptor was obtained from a man aged 65-85 years with active or convalescent COVID-19. The specimen was peripheral blood. This chain links TRBV5-4 with TRBJ2-3, with D perhaps TRBD2 (6 bases). CDR3 amino acids: CASSRSPEGTDTQYF. CDR3 coding DNA: TGTGCCAGCAGCCGGAGTCCGGAGGGAACAGATACGCAGTATTTT. Based on the CDR3 plus reference TRBV5-4 and TRBJ2-3, the full variable domain is ETGVTQSPTHLIKTRGQQVTLRCSSQSGHNTVSWYQQALGQGPQFIFQYYREEENGRGNFPPRFSGLQFPNYSSELNVNALELDDSALYLCASSRSPEGTDTQYFGPGTRLTVL.